The T cell receptor beta chain described here comes from a study of patients and donors after allogeneic stem cell transplantation. CDR1 and CDR2 from the germline V gene are DFQATT and SNEGSKA (reference sequence). V was clipped by 6 bases and J by 10 bases, with 16 bases between them. The CDR3 is 12 amino acids. Via MiXCR, TCRdb re-called the RT-PCR reads, giving one row per CDR3 protein. Of 8,500 to 13,000 distinct CDR3 sequences in the sample, approximately 22% are singletons; the top ten hold about half. Input material: blood, either unsorted or a sorted T cell fraction (not recorded which). This clonotype originated in a human donor who was either an allogeneic HSCT recipient or a stem cell or donor lymphocyte infusion donor (not recorded which). It is not recorded whose cells these are; they may come from a transplant donor. The J gene is TRBJ2-1, the V gene TRBV20-1; possible D gene TRBD1, 5 bases. CDR3 amino acids: CSAPHDSSEQFF. In nucleotides, the CDR3 is TGCAGTGCACCGCACGACAGCTCAGAGCAGTTCTTC.